This TCR beta chain was recovered during a study of molecular identifiers for immune sequencing clone quantification. In the study overall: The replicates split RNA from around 18,000 or 91,000 naive CD8 cells five ways and sequenced four. The study's findings and limits: Clones that had above 20 RNA copies took up over 99% of effector molecules but under 1% in naive cells.

Sorting selected naive CD8 T cells with a CD8+CD4-CCR7+CD45RA+ phenotype. This CDR3 has 18 amino acids. Trimming at V came to 5 bases and at J to 0 bases, leaving 8 bases not matched to a gene. CDR1 and CDR2 from the germline V gene are LNHDA and SQIVND (reference sequence). As regards this clonotype: No antigen is known for it.

Libraries of bulk TCR were made by previously described methods (with listed TCR primers). In TCRdb, the PCR reads were re-called with MiXCR into one record per CDR3 protein. The sample lists approximately 550,000 distinct CDR3 sequences; around 21% were seen once. This rearrangement joins TRBV19 to TRBJ2-1; TRBD2 matches 12 bases. The source of this sequence is a human donor in good health. Some libraries in this study had Jurkat cell RNA spiked in. What was sequenced was naive CD8+ T cells from blood, with Jurkat cell RNA spiked in. Subset specified: FACS-sorted CD8+CD4-CCR7+CD45RA+ naive T cells. The CDR3 sequence is CASSPGLAGGNSYNEQFF. The CDR3 DNA is TGTGCCAGTAGTCCCGGCCTAGCGGGGGGGAACTCCTACAATGAGCAGTTCTTC.